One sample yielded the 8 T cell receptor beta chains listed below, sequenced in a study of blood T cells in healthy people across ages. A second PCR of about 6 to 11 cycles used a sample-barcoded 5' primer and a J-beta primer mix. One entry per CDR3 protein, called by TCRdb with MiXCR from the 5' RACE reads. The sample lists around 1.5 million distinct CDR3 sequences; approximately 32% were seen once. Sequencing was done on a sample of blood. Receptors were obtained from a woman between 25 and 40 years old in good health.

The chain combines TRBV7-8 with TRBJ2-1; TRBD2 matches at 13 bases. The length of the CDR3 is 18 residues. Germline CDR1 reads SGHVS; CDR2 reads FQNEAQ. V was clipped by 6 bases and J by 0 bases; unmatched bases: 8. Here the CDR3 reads CASSRRLAGGSSYNEQFF. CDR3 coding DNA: TGTGCCAGCAGTCGAAGACTAGCGGGGGGTAGCTCCTACAATGAGCAGTTCTTC.

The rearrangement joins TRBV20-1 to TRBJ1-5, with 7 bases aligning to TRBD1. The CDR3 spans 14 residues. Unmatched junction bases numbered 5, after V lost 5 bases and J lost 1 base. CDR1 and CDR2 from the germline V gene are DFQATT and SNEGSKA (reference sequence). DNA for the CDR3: TGCAGTGCTTCTCCGACAGGGAGCAATCAGCCCCAGCATTTT. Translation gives CSASPTGSNQPQHF.

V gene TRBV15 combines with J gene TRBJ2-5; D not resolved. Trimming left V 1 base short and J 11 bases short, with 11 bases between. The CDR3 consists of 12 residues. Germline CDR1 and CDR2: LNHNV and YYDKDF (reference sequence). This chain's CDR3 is CATSRGRNEQYF. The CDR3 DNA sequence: TGTGCCACCAGCAGAGGAAGGAATGAGCAGTACTTC.

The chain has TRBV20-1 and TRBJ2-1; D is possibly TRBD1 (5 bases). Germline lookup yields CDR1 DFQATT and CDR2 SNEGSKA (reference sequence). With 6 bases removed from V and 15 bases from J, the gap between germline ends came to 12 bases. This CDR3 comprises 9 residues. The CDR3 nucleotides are TGCAGTGCCAGTGGGGCCGCGTTCTTC. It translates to CSASGAAFF.

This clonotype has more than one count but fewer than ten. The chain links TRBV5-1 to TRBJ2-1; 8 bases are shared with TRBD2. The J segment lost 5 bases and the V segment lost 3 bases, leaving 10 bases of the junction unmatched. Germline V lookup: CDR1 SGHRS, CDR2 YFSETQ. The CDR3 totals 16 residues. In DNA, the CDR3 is TGCGCCAGCAGCTCGGCGGGGGGAGGCGCAAACAATGAGCAGTTCTTC. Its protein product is CASSSAGGGANNEQFF.

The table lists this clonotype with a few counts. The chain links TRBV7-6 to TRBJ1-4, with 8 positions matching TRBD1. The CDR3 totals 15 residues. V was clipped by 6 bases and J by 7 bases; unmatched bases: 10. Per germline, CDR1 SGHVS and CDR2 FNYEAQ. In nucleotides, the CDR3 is TGTGCCAGCAGTCCATCGGACAGGGCGACTGAAAAACTGTTTTTT. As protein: CASSPSDRATEKLFF.

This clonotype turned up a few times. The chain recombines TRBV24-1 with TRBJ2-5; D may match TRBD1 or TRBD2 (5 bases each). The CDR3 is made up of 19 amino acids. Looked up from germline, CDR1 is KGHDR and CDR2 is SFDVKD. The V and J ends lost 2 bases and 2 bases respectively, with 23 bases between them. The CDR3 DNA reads TGTGCCACCAGTGATTGGGGGATCGACTTGTACTGGGTACAAGAGACCCAGTACTTC. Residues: CATSDWGIDLYWVQETQYF.

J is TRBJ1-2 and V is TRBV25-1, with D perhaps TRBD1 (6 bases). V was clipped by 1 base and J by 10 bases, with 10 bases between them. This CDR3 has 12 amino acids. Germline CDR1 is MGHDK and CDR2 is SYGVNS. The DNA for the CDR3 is TGTGCCAGCAGTGAATCAGGGGTCTACTACACCTTC. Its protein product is CASSESGVYYTF.